Described below is a single TCR beta chain sequence and its context. Aged 18 to 65, hyperthyroidism patients had been newly diagnosed, with under 2 months' duration. From RNA, the CDR3 regions of TCR beta chains were amplified and sequenced. Investigators did first-round RT-PCR with HTBI primers, then second-round multiplex PCR. TCRdb itself ran the multiplex PCR reads through MiXCR, one entry per CDR3 protein. The table lists over a million distinct CDR3 sequences, 35% to 40% of them singletons. These data belong to a study of Graves' ophthalmopathy and Graves' hyperthyroidism. Background on the study: Ophthalmopathy not arising within 18 months of follow-up defined hyperthyroidism as stable.

The V gene lost 3 bases and the J gene lost 8 bases, with 13 bases spanning the gap. The CDR3 has 12 amino acids. The germline V gene has CDR1 SQVTM and CDR2 ANQGSEA. The chain has TRBV29-1 and TRBJ1-2; D gene ambiguous. This sequence originates from an adult man with Graves' hyperthyroidism. What was sequenced was peripheral blood or thyroid tissue (not recorded which). CDR3 coding DNA: TGCAGCGTTGAGGAACTCGCTGGAGGCTACACCTTC. Translation gives CSVEELAGGYTF.